The 6 T cell receptor beta chains listed next were all sequenced from one sample in a study of control samples from healthy donors and cancer patients. TCRdb keeps only in-frame clones here, not all; method: immunoSEQ multiplex PCR. Counted here are some 150,000 clones, about 90% occurring once; the ten biggest clones make up 3% to 4%. The sample comprised blood. The receptors stem from a man between 25 and 39 years old in good health.

CDR3: CASSPPGQSNQPQHF. The CDR3 coding sequence is TGTGCCAGCAGCCCACCGGGACAGAGCAATCAGCCCCAGCATTTT. This chain links TRBV7-9 with TRBJ1-5; 7 bases are a match to TRBD1. Germline V gene sequence: CDR1 SEHNR, CDR2 FQNEAQ (reference sequence). V shed 5 bases, J shed 1 base, and the junction held 5 bases outside the gene matches. The CDR3 has 15 residues.

V gene TRBV28 combines with J gene TRBJ1-3, with 7 bases that match TRBD1. The germline V gene has CDR1 MDHEN and CDR2 SYDVKM. This CDR3 is 15 amino acids long. Unmatched junction bases numbered 4, after V lost 2 bases and J lost 3 bases. CDR3 DNA sequence: TGTGCCAGCAGTTTACATAACAGGGGTGGAAACACCATATATTTT. This sequence encodes CASSLHNRGGNTIYF.

The rearrangement joins TRBV9 to TRBJ2-3, with TRBD1 matching 9 bases. The germline V gene encodes CDR1 SGDLS and CDR2 YYNGEE. V was pared by 3 bases and J by 0 bases, with 8 bases of the junction left unmatched. The CDR3 runs 17 residues. This chain's CDR3 is CASSASRTGASTDTQYF. CDR3 DNA sequence: TGTGCCAGCAGCGCGAGCAGGACAGGGGCTAGCACAGATACGCAGTATTTT.

CDR3 coding DNA: TGTGCCAGCAGCTTTGTGAATGAAGCCAAAAACATTCAGTACTTC. Translated: CASSFVNEAKNIQYF. The rearrangement uses TRBV7-9 and TRBJ2-4, with no clear D. The CDR3 is 15 residues long. V shed 3 bases and J shed 0 bases, with 9 bases lying between them. Germline V CDR1 and CDR2: SEHNR, FQNEAQ (reference sequence).

The V and J genes are TRBV7-9 and TRBJ2-2; D is possibly TRBD1 or TRBD2 (5 bases each). The V end lost 8 bases, the J end lost 0 bases, and 22 bases lay between the germline ends. Germline-derived CDR1 and CDR2 are SEHNR and FQNEAQ (reference sequence). The CDR3 loop spans 18 amino acids. The CDR3 here is CASPIRDPTLPNTGELFF. The CDR3 region has the DNA TGTGCCAGCCCGATTCGGGACCCAACCCTCCCGAACACCGGGGAGCTGTTTTTT.

This chain uses TRBV19 with TRBJ2-3; 7 bases line up with TRBD2. Trimming at V came to 3 bases and at J to 2 bases, leaving 5 bases not matched to a gene. Germline V lookup: CDR1 LNHDA, CDR2 SQIVND (reference sequence). The CDR3 consists of 15 residues. CDR3 bases: TGTGCCAGTAGTATCCCTAGCGGTTACACAGATACGCAGTATTTT. It specifies CASSIPSGYTDTQYF.